The 27 T cell receptor beta chains below all came from one sample that was sequenced in a study of CD8 T cells in ankylosing spondylitis. Their antigens are not known. TCRdb used MiXCR to reprocess the 5' RACE reads, holding one entry per CDR3 protein. The sample lists roughly 490,000 distinct CDR3 sequences; under 5.5% were seen once. General observations from the study: A motif in TCR beta, a set of seven to nine highly homologous variants, appeared characteristic of ankylosing spondylitis blood.

The sequenced material came from blood, either unsorted or a sorted T cell fraction (not recorded which). The receptors were sampled from a male donor with ankylosing spondylitis.

This clonotype was seen at least ten times. V is TRBV7-9 and J is TRBJ2-2; 8 bases align to TRBD2. The CDR3 is 17 amino acids. Trimming removed 5 bases from V and 0 bases from J; junction bases left unmatched: 8. Germline lookup yields CDR1 SEHNR and CDR2 FQNEAQ (reference sequence). The CDR3 spells CASSPRGAGANTGELFF. The CDR3 DNA follows: TGTGCCAGCAGCCCTCGGGGAGCGGGGGCGAACACCGGGGAGCTGTTTTTT.

This clonotype came up many times. The genes are TRBV5-1 and TRBJ2-1; tentatively, D is TRBD2 (6 bases). The CDR3 contains 15 residues. From germline, CDR1 is SGHRS and CDR2 YFSETQ. V shed 4 bases and J shed 5 bases, with 16 bases lying between them. The CDR3 coding sequence is TGCGCCAGCAGCCCTCTACCGGGACTTCACAATGAGCAGTTCTTC. Translation gives CASSPLPGLHNEQFF.

This clonotype was detected ten times or more. The chain carries TRBV5-6 and TRBJ2-5; D not certain. Between the trimmed V and J ends, which lost 0 bases and 5 bases, there was a span of 8 bases. Per germline, CDR1 SGHDT and CDR2 YYEEEE. The CDR3 runs 13 residues. The CDR3: CASSLVKHETQYF. Written as DNA, the CDR3 is TGTGCCAGCAGCTTGGTTAAGCATGAGACCCAGTACTTC.

This clonotype was picked up many times. The V call is TRBV7-9, the J call TRBJ2-5; possibly TRBD1 for D (5 bases). The CDR3 is 14 amino acids. V was trimmed by 5 bases and J by 0 bases, leaving 10 bases between them. In germline, CDR1 is SEHNR, CDR2 FQNEAQ (reference sequence). The chain's CDR3 is CASSQGGYQETQYF. CDR3 nucleotide sequence: TGTGCCAGCAGCCAGGGCGGTTACCAAGAGACCCAGTACTTC. The full variable domain, in which reference TRBV7-9 and TRBJ2-5 provide the parts outside the CDR3, is DTGVSQNPRHKITKRGQNVTFRCDPISEHNRLYWYRQTLGQGPEFLTYFQNEAQLEKSRLLSDRFSAERPKGSFSTLEIQRTEQGDSAMYLCASSQGGYQETQYFGPGTRLLVL.

This clonotype was seen ten or more times. V is TRBV5-1 and J is TRBJ2-7; no reliable D call. Germline CDR1 and CDR2: SGHRS and YFSETQ. V lost 10 bases, J lost 4 bases, and 12 bases lay in between. There are 11 residues in the CDR3. CDR3 region: CARPWSYEQYF. The CDR3 nucleotides are TGCGCCCGTCCTTGGAGTTACGAGCAGTACTTC.

This clonotype was recorded at least ten times. This chain connects TRBV20-1 to TRBJ2-2, with D possibly TRBD1 on 6 matching bases. Germline V CDR1 and CDR2: DFQATT, SNEGSKA (reference sequence). Trimming shortened V by 1 base and J by 4 bases, and 10 bases separated the two germline ends. The CDR3 sequence is 14 residues long. CDR3: CSARGRRGTGELFF. In nucleotides, the CDR3 is TGCAGTGCTAGAGGGCGCAGGGGCACCGGGGAGCTGTTTTTT.

This clonotype occurred many times. The chain combines TRBV7-2 with TRBJ2-3, with 7 bases lining up with TRBD2. The junction had 11 bases not matched to a gene; V was cut back by 4 bases and J by 4 bases. This CDR3 has 16 residues. CDR1 and CDR2 from the germline V gene are SGHTA and FQGNSA. This CDR3 is CASSWSRVRGADTQYF. CDR3 coding DNA: TGTGCCAGCAGCTGGAGCCGAGTTCGGGGGGCAGATACGCAGTATTTT.

In its sample, this clonotype was seen many times. The gene calls are TRBV20-1 and TRBJ1-1, with unresolved D. With 1 base removed from V and 5 bases from J, the gap between germline ends came to 14 bases. Germline V gene data show CDR1 as DFQATT and CDR2 as SNEGSKA (reference sequence). This CDR3 is built from 14 residues. In DNA, the CDR3 is TGCAGTGCTAGAGGGGCGGGGATCGGGACTGAAGCTTTCTTT. Protein sequence: CSARGAGIGTEAFF.

This clonotype was detected many times. The chain combines TRBV5-1 with TRBJ2-1, with D possibly matching TRBD2 (6 bases). The V end lost 0 bases, the J end lost 1 base, and 11 bases lay between the germline ends. Germline V gene lookup returns CDR1 SGHRS and CDR2 YFSETQ. This CDR3 spans 16 amino acids. The CDR3 sequence: CASSLGGVASYNEQFF. CDR3 in DNA: TGCGCCAGCAGCTTGGGGGGGGTAGCATCCTACAATGAGCAGTTCTTC.

This clonotype was seen many times. The V gene is TRBV6-2 or TRBV6-3, the J gene TRBJ2-1; possible D gene TRBD1, 6 bases. This CDR3 contains 16 residues. Germline assignment: CDR1 MNHEY and CDR2 SVGEGT. The V end lost 8 bases, the J end lost 9 bases, and 26 bases lay between the germline ends. This CDR3 reads CASHPRKGVAGAEQFF. In DNA, the CDR3 is TGTGCCAGCCACCCTCGGAAGGGGGTCGCTGGGGCTGAGCAGTTCTTC.

The sample holds many counts of this clonotype. The DNA for the CDR3 is TGTGCCAGCACCGAATATCGGGGCAATCAGCCCCAGCATTTT. Encoded protein: CASTEYRGNQPQHF. The chain links TRBV12-3 or TRBV12-4 to TRBJ1-5; D is unclear. The CDR3 has 14 residues. V lost 7 bases and J 2 bases, leaving 12 bases between the germline ends.

This clonotype was seen more than once but under ten times. The V call is TRBV20-1, the J call TRBJ2-7; possible D gene TRBD2, 5 bases. The CDR3 covers 13 residues. V dropped 2 bases and J dropped 9 bases, with 17 bases sitting between them. Germline CDR1 and CDR2: DFQATT and SNEGSKA (reference sequence). The CDR3 is CSARLSAGGGQYF. CDR3 sequence (DNA): TGCAGTGCTAGACTGTCGGCCGGAGGCGGGCAGTACTTC.

In its sample, this clonotype was seen many times. The chain carries TRBV6-5 and TRBJ2-3; D gene ambiguous. The ends were cut back, 4 bases at V and 0 bases at J, with 11 bases in the middle. Germline CDR1 reads MNHEY; CDR2 reads SVGAGI. This CDR3 contains 15 residues. CDR3 sequence: CASSSQPASTDTQYF. The CDR3 nucleotides are TGTGCCAGCAGTTCTCAGCCTGCTAGCACAGATACGCAGTATTTT.

This clonotype was recorded many times. This chain uses TRBV29-1 with TRBJ2-3; D uncertain. V was pared by 2 bases and J by 6 bases, with 15 bases between. The CDR3 covers 14 residues. Germline V gene lookup returns CDR1 SQVTM and CDR2 ANQGSEA. CDR3 sequence reads: CSVERPDLRDTQYF. For the CDR3, the DNA is TGCAGCGTTGAAAGGCCCGACCTTAGGGATACGCAGTATTTT.

This clonotype was counted ten times or more. This chain uses TRBV6-1 with TRBJ1-5; no definite D call. The CDR3 has 14 residues. Trimming removed 3 bases at V and 0 bases at J, with 6 bases between. CDR1 is MNHNS, CDR2 SASEGT, per germline. CDR3 DNA: TGTGCCAGCAGTGAGCGACATAGCAATCAGCCCCAGCATTTT. Encoded protein: CASSERHSNQPQHF.

This clonotype was found many times. This chain joins TRBV5-1 and TRBJ1-1, with unresolved D. The CDR3 is made up of 15 amino acids. In germline, CDR1 is SGHRS, CDR2 YFSETQ. The V and J ends lost 0 bases and 1 base respectively, with 10 bases between them. CDR3 residues: CASSLGFGRNTEAFF. The CDR3, as DNA: TGCGCCAGCAGCTTGGGATTTGGGAGGAACACTGAAGCTTTCTTT.

This clonotype was picked up many times. This chain links TRBV20-1 with TRBJ1-1; D uncertain. Between the trimmed V and J ends, which lost 4 bases and 0 bases, there was a span of 15 bases. This CDR3 region has 15 residues. Germline assignment: CDR1 DFQATT and CDR2 SNEGSKA (reference sequence). CDR3 sequence (DNA): TGCAGTGCTAAAGTCGCCCCAGCTATGAACACTGAAGCTTTCTTT. It is translated as CSAKVAPAMNTEAFF.

This clonotype has ten or more counts. The J gene is TRBJ1-2, the V gene TRBV20-1; no clear D gene. The CDR3 spans 13 residues. The germline V gene has CDR1 DFQATT and CDR2 SNEGSKA (reference sequence). V gave up 6 bases and J gave up 6 bases, with 17 bases separating them. Here the CDR3 DNA reads TGCAGTGCCGACCTGGACTCCATCGATGGCTACACCTTC. It encodes CSADLDSIDGYTF.

This clonotype has a count of ten or more. The chain carries TRBV5-6 and TRBJ2-7; D gene uncertain. Germline V gene data show CDR1 as SGHDT and CDR2 as YYEEEE. The ends were cut back, 4 bases at V and 4 bases at J, with 15 bases in the middle. This CDR3 has 14 residues. In DNA, the CDR3 is TGTGCCAGCAGCCCTGGGCGTGGTTCGTACGAGCAGTACTTC. Protein: CASSPGRGSYEQYF. The entire variable domain, with the rest obtained from reference TRBV5-6 and TRBJ2-7, is as follows: DAGVTQSPTHLIKTRGQQVTLRCSPKSGHDTVSWYQQALGQGPQFIFQYYEEEERQRGNFPDRFSGHQFPNYSSELNVNALLLGDSALYLCASSPGRGSYEQYFGPGTRLTVT.

This clonotype was detected ten times or more. Mismatch with germline at one junction end may stem from a read error. The chain has TRBV12-3 or TRBV12-4 and TRBJ1-2; weak D call: TRBD1 (6 bases). The CDR3 contains 11 residues. The CDR3 region is CASRLGQYYAF. The DNA of the CDR3 is TGTGCCAGCAGACTTGGACAGTACTACGCCTTC.

This clonotype showed up just a few times. CDR3 DNA: TGCGCCAGCAGCTATCTAGCGGGGGACCCCTACGAGCAGTACTTC. Its protein is CASSYLAGDPYEQYF. The genes are TRBV5-1 and TRBJ2-7; 10 nucleotides agree with TRBD2. The CDR3 covers 15 residues. Germline V gene data show CDR1 as SGHRS and CDR2 as YFSETQ. With 3 bases clipped from V and 2 bases from J, the junction kept 5 bases outside the gene matches.

This clonotype has a count of ten or more. V gene TRBV5-1 combines with J gene TRBJ2-7; D may be TRBD2 (5 bases). The length of the CDR3 is 12 residues. Between the trimmed V and J ends, which lost 5 bases and 2 bases, there was a span of 8 bases. Germline V gene sequence: CDR1 SGHRS, CDR2 YFSETQ. The CDR3 region has the DNA TGCGCCAGCAGTTCCGGGGCCTACGAGCAGTACTTC. It translates to CASSSGAYEQYF.

This clonotype was counted many times. The chain links TRBV7-8 to TRBJ2-5, with D perhaps TRBD2 (5 bases). V lost 0 bases to trimming and J lost 5 bases, with 13 bases between them. This CDR3 has 15 residues. Germline V CDR1 and CDR2: SGHVS, FQNEAQ. Here the CDR3 reads CASSLATIRGETQYF. CDR3 coding DNA: TGTGCCAGCAGCTTAGCGACCATCCGCGGGGAGACCCAGTACTTC.

There are many counts of this clonotype. The chain combines TRBV20-1 with TRBJ2-7; D might be TRBD2 (6 bases). CDR3 length: 18 residues. Germline V gives CDR1 DFQATT, CDR2 SNEGSKA (reference sequence). Trimming left V 1 base short and J 6 bases short, with 28 bases between. This CDR3 reads CSARGYRDLGGLFAEQYF. In nucleotides, the CDR3 is TGCAGTGCTAGAGGTTACCGGGACTTGGGTGGGTTGTTTGCCGAGCAGTACTTC.

Ten or more counts support this clonotype. V is TRBV7-9 and J is TRBJ2-7; 10 bases are shared with TRBD2. The V segment lost 5 bases and the J segment 2 bases; nucleotides outside the gene matches: 6. CDR3 length equals 15 residues. Looked up from germline, CDR1 is SEHNR and CDR2 is FQNEAQ (reference sequence). The DNA of the CDR3 is TGTGCCAGCAGCCCGGGACTAGCGATTACCTACGAGCAGTACTTC. Encoded protein: CASSPGLAITYEQYF. The full variable domain, its missing parts supplied by reference TRBV7-9 and TRBJ2-7, is DTGVSQNPRHKITKRGQNVTFRCDPISEHNRLYWYRQTLGQGPEFLTYFQNEAQLEKSRLLSDRFSAERPKGSFSTLEIQRTEQGDSAMYLCASSPGLAITYEQYFGPGTRLTVT.

This clonotype showed up many times. This sequence joins TRBV7-2 and TRBJ1-3; D is uncertain. This CDR3 region has 13 residues. With 5 bases removed from V and 4 bases from J, the gap between germline ends came to 9 bases. Per the germline V gene, CDR1 is SGHTA and CDR2 is FQGNSA. For the CDR3, the DNA is TGTGCCAGCAGCCCTAGAGCGGGAAACACCATATATTTT. The encoded protein is CASSPRAGNTIYF.

The chain carries TRBV5-1 and TRBJ2-7; TRBD1 is a possible D gene (6 bases). Trimming pared 0 bases from V and 6 bases from J, leaving 19 bases between. In germline, CDR1 is SGHRS, CDR2 YFSETQ. This CDR3 is built from 16 residues. This CDR3 reads CASSLAGRRGPAEQYF. CDR3 nucleotides: TGCGCCAGCAGCTTGGCGGGGCGCAGGGGTCCCGCCGAGCAGTACTTC.